A selection of T cell receptor beta chains follows, all from one sample in a study of T-cell memory formation after mild COVID-19. TCRdb re-derived calls from the 5' RACE reads in MiXCR, one entry per CDR3 protein. The data show a few hundred thousand distinct CDR3 sequences, under 25% seen once. The specimen sequenced was PBMCs or a T cell subset sorted from them (not recorded which). These TCRs come from an adult woman who had mild COVID-19 (a few samples of this study predate the infection). Cell type and time point are not known. CDR3s include the opening cysteine and the closing phenylalanine or tryptophan. A D gene is named only where the DNA matches it firmly. Clone size is stated in some rows and not others, as once, few, many or a class when expanded.

v_gene,j_gene,abundance,d_gene,CDR3aa,CDR3nt
TRBV5-1,TRBJ2-3,many,TRBD2,CASAAGVDFTDTQYF,TGCGCCAGCGCGGCGGGAGTCGATTTCACAGATACGCAGTATTTT
TRBV6-1,TRBJ1-2,-,TRBD1,CASSRGTGSVYGYTF,TGTGCCAGCAGTCGAGGGACAGGCTCGGTCTATGGCTACACCTTC
TRBV28,TRBJ2-2,-,-,CASSPEGAAANTGELFF,TGTGCCAGCAGTCCGGAGGGGGCAGCTGCGAACACCGGGGAGCTGTTTTTT
TRBV7-2,TRBJ1-2,few,TRBD1,CASSRDREYGYTF,TGTGCCAGCAGCCGGGACAGGGAGTATGGCTACACCTTC
TRBV7-6,TRBJ1-1,few,-,CASSGTGEAFF,TGTGCCAGCAGCGGTACCGGGGAAGCTTTCTTT
TRBV6-2/TRBV6-3,TRBJ1-2,-,TRBD1,CASSGTGRGNYGYTF,TGTGCCAGCAGCGGGACAGGGAGGGGAAACTATGGCTACACCTTC
TRBV7-6,TRBJ2-7,-,TRBD2,CASSLAPDSGAHYEQYF,TGTGCCAGCAGCTTAGCACCCGACAGCGGGGCCCACTACGAGCAGTACTTC
TRBV12-3/TRBV12-4,TRBJ2-7,few,-,CASSLQTAYEQYF,TGTGCCAGCAGCCTTCAGACTGCCTACGAGCAGTACTTC
TRBV5-6,TRBJ2-5,few,TRBD2,CASSLLASGGARETQYF,TGTGCCAGCAGCTTGCTTGCTAGCGGGGGGGCCAGAGAGACCCAGTACTTC
TRBV4-2,TRBJ2-1,-,-,CASSPGAGPSYNEQFF,TGTGCCAGCAGCCCCGGGGCGGGCCCCTCCTACAATGAGCAGTTCTTC
TRBV2,TRBJ2-4,-,-,CASSAQRGATKNIQYF,TGTGCCAGCAGTGCGCAGAGGGGGGCGACCAAAAACATTCAGTACTTC
TRBV7-8,TRBJ2-5,-,-,CASSLTRVADQETQYF,TGTGCCAGCAGCTTAACGCGGGTTGCAGATCAAGAGACCCAGTACTTC
TRBV5-1,TRBJ2-5,-,TRBD1,CASSRTTGAQETQYF,TGCGCCAGCAGCCGGACGACAGGGGCCCAAGAGACCCAGTACTTC
TRBV20-1,TRBJ2-5,few,-,CSAPRFEGGGETQYF,TGCAGTGCTCCACGGTTTGAGGGGGGTGGGGAGACCCAGTACTTC
TRBV4-1,TRBJ2-7,-,-,CASSQEGPGHAYYEQYF,TGCGCCAGCAGCCAAGAGGGACCGGGCCACGCTTATTACGAGCAGTACTTC
TRBV12-3/TRBV12-4,TRBJ2-7,-,-,CASSLGSLSYEQYF,TGTGCCAGCAGTTTGGGATCGTTATCATACGAGCAGTACTTC
TRBV7-9,TRBJ2-7,-,-,CASSLGDASYEQYF,TGTGCCAGCAGCTTAGGGGACGCCTCCTACGAGCAGTACTTC
TRBV6-4,TRBJ2-5,-,-,CASSVWRAVDGTQYF,TGTGCCAGCAGTGTCTGGAGGGCCGTGGATGGGACCCAGTACTTC
TRBV29-1,TRBJ2-7,-,-,CSAVGRSSYEQYF,TGCAGCGCTGTGGGGAGGAGCTCCTACGAGCAGTACTTC
TRBV7-6,TRBJ2-5,few,TRBD2,CATTAGGLQETQYF,TGTGCCACCACTGCGGGGGGGCTACAAGAGACCCAGTACTTC
TRBV18,TRBJ2-3,few,-,CASSPEVYTDTQYF,TGTGCCAGCTCACCAGAGGTCTACACAGATACGCAGTATTTT
TRBV10-3,TRBJ2-1,few,-,CAISVPGRIEQFF,TGTGCCATCAGTGTCCCGGGCCGAATCGAGCAGTTCTTC
TRBV20-1,TRBJ2-7,few,TRBD1,CSARSRDRDSYEQYF,TGCAGTGCTAGAAGCCGGGACAGGGATTCCTACGAGCAGTACTTC
TRBV24-1,TRBJ2-1,many,TRBD2,CATSDWTSAFHNEQFF,TGTGCCACCAGTGATTGGACTAGCGCATTTCACAATGAGCAGTTCTTC
TRBV6-6,TRBJ2-7,-,-,CASSYPPGVPDEQYF,TGTGCCAGCAGTTACCCCCCCGGGGTCCCGGACGAGCAGTACTTC
TRBV20-1,TRBJ2-5,-,TRBD2,CSARGLAGWETQYF,TGCAGTGCTAGGGGACTAGCGGGGTGGGAGACCCAGTACTTC
TRBV6-5,TRBJ2-7,-,TRBD2,CASTGRSSYEQYF,TGTGCCAGCACCGGGAGGTCCTCCTACGAGCAGTACTTC
TRBV18,TRBJ1-3,few,-,CASSPPSGGSGNTIYF,TGTGCCAGCTCACCACCGTCGGGCGGTTCGGGAAACACCATATATTTT
TRBV13,TRBJ2-1,-,-,CASRPVGWGESSYNEQFF,TGTGCCAGCAGGCCGGTGGGATGGGGGGAGAGCTCTTACAATGAGCAGTTCTTC
TRBV18,TRBJ1-5,-,-,CASSIGPSDLSQHF,TGTGCCAGCTCAATAGGGCCCTCGGATTTGTCCCAGCATTTT
TRBV12-3/TRBV12-4,TRBJ2-7,-,-,CASSFARGYEQYF,TGTGCCAGCAGTTTCGCCAGGGGCTACGAGCAGTACTTC
TRBV11-2,TRBJ2-1,-,-,CASSLKRTEKGDEQFF,TGTGCCAGCAGCTTAAAAAGGACGGAAAAGGGCGATGAGCAGTTCTTC
TRBV9,TRBJ1-6,-,-,CASSVFGRPSYNSPLHF,TGTGCCAGCAGCGTCTTCGGTCGACCCTCCTATAATTCACCCCTCCACTTT
TRBV7-2,TRBJ2-1,many,TRBD1,CASRKGQNNNEQFF,TGTGCCAGCCGGAAGGGACAGAATAACAATGAGCAGTTCTTC
TRBV4-1,TRBJ2-7,few,-,CASSQGAGQQYF,TGCGCCAGCAGCCAAGGAGCTGGGCAGCAGTACTTC
TRBV4-1,TRBJ2-7,-,-,CASSQGGRVAYEQYF,TGCGCCAGCAGCCAAGGGGGCAGGGTGGCCTACGAGCAGTACTTC
TRBV4-1,TRBJ2-7,-,-,CASSQNEDYEQYF,TGCGCCAGCAGCCAAAACGAGGATTACGAGCAGTACTTC
TRBV4-1,TRBJ2-5,few,TRBD2,CASSQVGTIGVTQYF,TGCGCCAGCAGCCAAGTCGGGACTATCGGGGTGACCCAGTACTTC
TRBV6-5,TRBJ2-5,few,-,CASSYSSIVGETQYF,TGTGCCAGCAGTTACTCGTCGATAGTCGGGGAGACCCAGTACTTC
TRBV7-6,TRBJ2-5,few,TRBD2,CASSPLLAGSGLRETQYF,TGTGCCAGCAGCCCCCTTCTAGCGGGGAGTGGCCTTCGAGAGACCCAGTACTTC
TRBV25-1,TRBJ1-6,few,TRBD1,CASSELDRDYSPLHF,TGTGCCAGCAGTGAATTGGACAGGGATTATTCACCCCTCCACTTT
TRBV9,TRBJ1-2,-,-,CASSVVVSGDGYTF,TGTGCCAGCAGCGTAGTTGTGTCGGGGGATGGCTACACCTTC
TRBV7-2,TRBJ2-5,-,-,CASSSPGTPKETQYF,TGTGCCAGCAGCTCCCCCGGGACTCCTAAAGAGACCCAGTACTTC
TRBV2,TRBJ2-5,few,-,CASVERQQETQYF,TGTGCCAGCGTTGAGAGACAGCAAGAGACCCAGTACTTC
TRBV4-1,TRBJ2-7,few,-,CASSQDTDSYEQYF,TGCGCCAGCAGCCAAGATACAGACTCCTACGAGCAGTACTTC
TRBV4-1,TRBJ2-1,many,-,CASSQEGSYNEQFF,TGCGCCAGCAGCCAAGAAGGCTCCTACAATGAGCAGTTCTTC
TRBV27,TRBJ2-7,few,TRBD2,CASSIGTSGPRAVLRQYF,TGTGCCAGCAGTATTGGGACTAGCGGGCCACGAGCAGTTTTGAGGCAGTACTTC
TRBV7-8,TRBJ2-1,-,TRBD2,CASSLVSGAYNEQFF,TGTGCCAGCAGCTTAGTTAGCGGGGCCTACAATGAGCAGTTCTTC
TRBV11-2,TRBJ2-5,-,-,CASSPRTKQETQYF,TGTGCCAGCAGCCCCCGGACGAAACAAGAGACCCAGTACTTC
TRBV7-2,TRBJ1-2,-,TRBD1,CASSLVVRQGLDGYTF,TGTGCCAGCAGCTTAGTCGTGCGACAGGGGTTGGATGGCTACACCTTC
TRBV7-8,TRBJ2-7,-,-,CASSPVGGQGRSFYAQYF,TGTGCCAGCAGCCCCGTTGGGGGTCAGGGGCGGTCATTTTACGCGCAGTACTTC
TRBV7-8,TRBJ1-2,few,TRBD1,CASSFSGGDYGYTF,TGTGCCAGCAGCTTTTCAGGGGGCGACTATGGCTACACCTTC
TRBV12-3/TRBV12-4,TRBJ2-7,many,-,CASSLEGGYEQYF,TGTGCCAGCAGTTTAGAGGGGGGCTACGAGCAGTACTTC
TRBV29-1,TRBJ2-1,many,-,CSVVAQGQNYNEQFF,TGCAGCGTTGTAGCCCAGGGGCAGAACTACAATGAGCAGTTCTTC